A selection of T cell receptor beta chains follows, all from one sample in a study of blood T cell repertoires in COVID-19. Method: immunoSEQ multiplex PCR; TCRdb's copy keeps in-frame clones and lacks some. The repertoire consists of fewer than 150,000 clones, with around 90% occurring once and the leading ten covering 3.8%. Sequencing was performed on peripheral blood. All receptors derive from a woman in her fifties or sixties with COVID-19, enrolled during active disease. The CDR3 runs from the conserved cysteine through the conserved F or W. Fields, in order: CDR3 protein, clone size, V gene, J gene. Some rows have no size entry. The others give once, few or many, or a class for an expanded clone.

CASSSGSTADTQYF	NA	TRBV19	TRBJ2-3
CASSPARGNYGYTF	once	TRBV13	TRBJ1-2
CASSPGGGKETQYF	NA	TRBV27	TRBJ2-5
CASGGQGRENEKLFF	NA	TRBV5-6	TRBJ1-4
CASSYSSPLYEQYF	NA	TRBV6-6	TRBJ2-7
CASSPAGTGGHYGYTF	NA	TRBV3-1/TRBV3-2	TRBJ1-2
CASRKAPSGYPYEQYF	NA	TRBV3-1/TRBV3-2	TRBJ2-7
CASSADSYNEQFF	NA	TRBV5-6	TRBJ2-1
CASSPPWKGTNTGELFF	few	TRBV18	TRBJ2-2
CASSPGTSGQSISRQFF	NA	TRBV5-4	TRBJ2-1
CASSVGTGISGELFF	NA	TRBV19	TRBJ2-2
CASSQAGTRGGYNEQFF	NA	TRBV3-1/TRBV3-2	TRBJ2-1
CSVGEDRGGYTF	NA	TRBV29-1	TRBJ1-2
CASSFGGFTEAFF	once	TRBV12-3/TRBV12-4	TRBJ1-1
CASSTARGYTGELFF	NA	TRBV19	TRBJ2-2
CASSPGTGSYGYTF	NA	TRBV5-4	TRBJ1-2
CASRQGGSTDTQYF	once	TRBV6-5	TRBJ2-3
CASSLEPSGYEQYF	NA	TRBV14	TRBJ2-7
CASSFGRGGSYNEQFF	NA	TRBV28	TRBJ2-1
CASRRTGARNTEAFF	NA	TRBV6-5	TRBJ1-1
CASSLDNYQPQHF	NA	TRBV11-2	TRBJ1-5
CASSLGVAGGVTDTQYF	NA	TRBV7-8	TRBJ2-3
CASSLTGNYGYTF	NA	TRBV3-1/TRBV3-2	TRBJ1-2
CASSQLSLGEFGYTF	NA	TRBV3-1/TRBV3-2	TRBJ1-2
CASGDRGPHEKLFF	NA	TRBV6-1	TRBJ1-4
CASSSSWSGALAKNIQYF	NA	TRBV7-2	TRBJ2-4
CAISERGQGIGRTGELFF	NA	TRBV10-3	TRBJ2-2